Listed below are T cell receptor beta chains from one sample, sequenced in a study of blood T cell repertoires in COVID-19. Clones were read by immunoSEQ multiplex PCR, and TCRdb kept only the in-frame ones, dropping some. Among 65,000 to 75,000 clones listed, approximately 80% were seen once. Input material: peripheral blood. Source of these receptors: a human donor in a cohort sampled during active COVID-19. Both conserved end residues are part of each CDR3. The D gene is left open where the match is weak. For some rows the clone size is stated as once, few or many, or as a class when expanded; others skip it.

cdr3_aa	cdr3_nt	v_call	j_call	d_call	clone_size
CASSLAPGGYTF	TGTGCCAGCAGCTTGGCCCCCGGGGGCTACACCTTC	TRBV5-6	TRBJ1-2	-	-
CAWSVGGRYEQYF	TGTGCCTGGAGTGTCGGGGGTAGGTACGAGCAGTACTTC	TRBV30	TRBJ2-7	-	-
CASSTEPGQFVGYTF	TGTGCCAGCAGTACCGAGCCGGGACAGTTTGTGGGCTACACCTTC	TRBV6-5	TRBJ1-2	TRBD1	few
CASSLDPGIETQYF	TGTGCCAGCAGCTTGGATCCAGGGATAGAGACCCAGTACTTC	TRBV5-5	TRBJ2-5	-	-
CSASSTTAYSGNTIYF	TGCAGTGCTAGTTCGACGACAGCTTATTCTGGAAACACCATATATTTT	TRBV20-1	TRBJ1-3	-	once
CASSPTIVAGYTQYF	TGTGCCAGCAGCCCAACAATAGTAGCGGGGTATACGCAGTATTTT	TRBV7-2	TRBJ2-3	TRBD2	-
CASSSASTAASPLHF	TGTGCCAGCAGCTCAGCCTCAACCGCGGCTTCACCCCTCCACTTT	TRBV7-2	TRBJ1-6	-	-
CASNNPRDVDYGYTF	TGTGCCAGCAACAACCCGCGGGACGTAGACTATGGCTACACCTTC	TRBV28	TRBJ1-2	-	-
CASSPLFGPDTQYF	TGTGCCAGCTCTCCCCTTTTTGGGCCAGATACGCAGTATTTT	TRBV18	TRBJ2-3	-	-
CASSLGPTGTQHF	TGTGCCAGCAGTTTAGGCCCAACAGGGACCCAGCATTTT	TRBV27	TRBJ1-5	-	-
CASSSQRGSAFF	TGTGCCAGCAGCTCTCAGCGGGGGAGTGCTTTCTTC	TRBV7-9	TRBJ2-1	TRBD2	-
CASTRGTGETQYF	TGTGCCAGCACCCGGGGGACAGGGGAGACCCAGTACTTC	TRBV4-2	TRBJ2-5	TRBD1	-
CASRGAGGGNNEQYF	TGTGCCAGCAGGGGGGCGGGCGGGGGCAACAACGAGCAGTACTTC	TRBV27	TRBJ2-7	-	-
CACHGQGVGDEQFF	TGTGCCTGTCACGGACAGGGGGTTGGGGATGAGCAGTTCTTC	TRBV30	TRBJ2-1	TRBD1	-
CASSKGAQGNQPQHF	TGTGCCAGCAGCAAAGGGGCCCAGGGAAATCAGCCCCAGCATTTT	TRBV21-1	TRBJ1-5	-	few
CASSRLGLDSPLHF	TGTGCCAGCAGCCGGTTGGGGCTGGATTCACCCCTCCACTTT	TRBV7-2	TRBJ1-6	-	-
CASPPGGRNTGELFF	TGTGCCAGCCCTCCGGGGGGGCGGAACACCGGGGAGCTGTTTTTT	TRBV7-9	TRBJ2-2	TRBD2	-
CATSGGTGVEFGYGYTF	TGTGCCACCAGCGGTGGGACAGGGGTAGAATTTGGCTATGGCTACACCTTC	TRBV24-1	TRBJ1-2	TRBD1	-
CASSPQGITDQPQHF	TGTGCCAGCTCACCACAGGGGATTACGGATCAGCCCCAGCATTTT	TRBV18	TRBJ1-5	-	-
CASSQEPSPATGGSGNTIYF	TGCGCCAGCAGCCAAGAACCAAGTCCGGCGACAGGGGGCTCTGGAAACACCATATATTTT	TRBV4-1	TRBJ1-3	TRBD1	-
CASSKRGVGMTGPGNTIYF	TGTGCCAGTAGTAAGAGGGGGGTAGGCATGACAGGGCCTGGAAACACCATATATTTT	TRBV19	TRBJ1-3	TRBD1	-
CASSVTLAVTGELFF	TGCGCCAGCAGCGTAACTCTAGCAGTGACCGGGGAGCTGTTTTTT	TRBV4-3	TRBJ2-2	-	-
CASSQEFAGVKNIQYF	TGCGCCAGCAGCCAAGAGTTCGCGGGAGTCAAAAACATTCAGTACTTC	TRBV4-3	TRBJ2-4	TRBD2	-